The entry below describes one TCR beta chain. Germline CDR1 ENHRY, CDR2 SYGVKD. V was clipped by 0 bases and J by 5 bases, with 13 bases between them. CDR3 length equals 15 residues. This entry belongs to a study of blood T cell repertoires in COVID-19. Study-wide context: Italy, Spain and the United States were the sources of the convalescent and acute COVID-19 samples. T cells, B-cell-depleted T cells, or PBMCs provided the cDNA or gDNA that served as material.

Methods used by the authors: For nucleated cells, counts were estimated from reference gene primer amplification. TCRdb keeps only in-frame clones here, not all; method: immunoSEQ multiplex PCR. V and J calls and clone size are those listed in that table; D and trimming were worked out from the DNA. This sample has 300,000 to 350,000 clones, with about nine tenths found just once. Seattle's enrolled individuals joined amid active infection and were then monitored longitudinally. This receptor was taken from a woman in her thirties with COVID-19, enrolled during active disease. Source material: peripheral blood. This chain uses TRBV10-3 with TRBJ1-1; perhaps TRBD1 as D (5 bases). As DNA, the CDR3 is TGTGCCATCAGTGAGTCCCGGGACTGGGGGACTGAAGCTTTCTTT. Translation: CAISESRDWGTEAFF.